This TCR beta chain was captured by sequencing in a study of lymphopenia after photon versus proton radiotherapy. Study-wide results and caveats: Post-nadir TCR diversity decline inversely tracked overall survival among those who died. Authors raise, but do not show, better survival with proton therapy. Relative stability marked proton patients; photon patients lost diversity and naive cells. After the lymphocyte nadir, photon-treated repertoires showed oligoclonal expansion, especially of CD8+ Temra cells.

On this clone: Its antigen is undetermined.

Sequencing used immunoSEQ multiplex PCR; TCRdb keeps in-frame clones, though not all of them. The table includes 65,000 to 70,000 clones, about nine tenths detected once. V trimming: 7 bases; J trimming: 1 base; junction bases outside the gene matches: 8. Germline lookup yields CDR1 MGHDK and CDR2 SYGVNS. The CDR3 has 16 amino acids. The sequences come from peripheral blood, collected from a patient treated with photon-based radiotherapy. The chain has TRBV25-1 and TRBJ1-3; 9 bases match TRBD1. The clonotype originates from a woman aged 65 to 85 with pancreatic cancer. This CDR3 is CASKGQGQLSGNTIYF. As DNA, the CDR3 is TGTGCCAGCAAGGGACAGGGACAATTATCTGGAAACACCATATATTTT. Together with reference TRBV25-1 and TRBJ1-3, the CDR3 gives the full variable domain: EADIYQTPRYLVIGTGKKITLECSQTMGHDKMYWYQQDPGMELHLIHYSYGVNSTEKGDLSSESTVSRIRTEHFPLTLESARPSHTSQYLCASKGQGQLSGNTIYFGEGSWLTVV.